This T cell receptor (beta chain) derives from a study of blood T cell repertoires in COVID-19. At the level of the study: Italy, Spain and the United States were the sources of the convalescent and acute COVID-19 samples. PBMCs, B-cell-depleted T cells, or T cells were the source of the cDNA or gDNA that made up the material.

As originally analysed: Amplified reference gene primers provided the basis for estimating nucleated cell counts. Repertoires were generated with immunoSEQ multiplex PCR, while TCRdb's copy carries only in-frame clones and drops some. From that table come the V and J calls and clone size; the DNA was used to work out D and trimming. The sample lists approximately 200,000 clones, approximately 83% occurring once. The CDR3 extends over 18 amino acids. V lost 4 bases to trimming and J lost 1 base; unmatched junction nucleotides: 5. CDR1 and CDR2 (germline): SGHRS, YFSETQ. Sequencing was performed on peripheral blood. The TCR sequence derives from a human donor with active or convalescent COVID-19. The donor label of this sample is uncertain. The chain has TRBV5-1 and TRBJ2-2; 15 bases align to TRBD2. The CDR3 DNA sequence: TGCGCCAGCAGCCCCCCGGGACTAGCGGGAGGGAACACCGGGGAGCTGTTTTTT. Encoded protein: CASSPPGLAGGNTGELFF.